Listed below are T cell receptor beta chains from one sample, sequenced in a study of blood T cell repertoires in COVID-19. Produced via immunoSEQ multiplex PCR; TCRdb's table is partial and in-frame only. The sample includes tens of thousands of clones, roughly 89% of them seen just once. Input material: peripheral blood. All receptors come from a woman between 45 and 60 years old with active COVID-19. Each CDR3 is given with its conserved first and last residue. Each record gives: V gene, clone size, D gene, J gene, CDR3 DNA, CDR3 protein. The D gene is left open where the match is weak. Clone size appears in some rows only: once, few, many, or a class for an expanded clone.

>TRBV19|-|TRBD2|TRBJ2-1
TGTGCCAGTAGGGTACTAGCGGGAGGAGCCAATGAGCAGTTCTTC
CASRVLAGGANEQFF
>TRBV11-2|-|-|TRBJ2-3
TGTGCCAGCAGCTTAGACCAGGGTCACACAGATACGCAGTATTTT
CASSLDQGHTDTQYF
>TRBV29-1|-|-|TRBJ1-5
TGCAGCGTTGAAGAGTCCCAGGGGCAGCCCCAGCATTTT
CSVEESQGQPQHF
>TRBV6-5|-|TRBD1|TRBJ2-1
TGTGCCAGCAGGAAGGACAGGGCCTCCTACAATGAGCAGTTCTTC
CASRKDRASYNEQFF
>TRBV7-8|-|TRBD1|TRBJ1-6
TGTGCCAGCAGCTCCCGGGACAGATATAATTCACCCCTCCACTTT
CASSSRDRYNSPLHF
>TRBV27|-|TRBD1|TRBJ2-2
TGTGCCAGCAGTTTATCCCTAGACAACAGGGGCAGGACCGGGGAGCTGTTTTTT
CASSLSLDNRGRTGELFF
>TRBV7-3|once|-|TRBJ2-7
TGTGCCAGCAGCTTACAATCGGGGGACGAGCAGTACTTC
CASSLQSGDEQYF
>TRBV10-2|-|TRBD2|TRBJ2-3
TGCGCCAGCATGAAGCGGGACCCAGATACGCAGTATTTT
CASMKRDPDTQYF
>TRBV14|-|TRBD1|TRBJ2-5
TGTGCCAGCAGCCAAGACGGGACAGGGGGCATTTCCGAGACCCAGTACTTC
CASSQDGTGGISETQYF
>TRBV3-1/TRBV3-2|-|TRBD2|TRBJ2-3
TGTGCCAGCAGCCAAGGTGGACTAGACACAGATACGCAGTATTTT
CASSQGGLDTDTQYF
>TRBV9|-|-|TRBJ2-7
TGTGCCAGCAGCCCCCAAGCAGGGATCCACGAGCAGTACTTC
CASSPQAGIHEQYF
>TRBV18|few|-|TRBJ1-2
TGTGCCAGCTCACCACCCGCGGACAGCTTAACCTACACCTTC
CASSPPADSLTYTF
>TRBV6-2/TRBV6-3|-|TRBD2|TRBJ2-7
TGTGCCAGCAGTGCACCGGGACTAGCGGGAGTCGAGCAGTACTTC
CASSAPGLAGVEQYF
>TRBV14|-|-|TRBJ1-4
TGTGCCAGCAGCCGTAACCAGAATGAAAAACTGTTTTTT
CASSRNQNEKLFF
>TRBV27|-|-|TRBJ1-2
TGTGCCAGCGGGCAGGGCGACTATGGCTACACCTTC
CASGQGDYGYTF
>TRBV7-6|-|-|TRBJ2-2
TGTGCCAGCAGCTCACGCCGAGGGTGGTTGGGCAACGGGGAGCTGTTTTTT
CASSSRRGWLGNGELFF
>TRBV19|-|-|TRBJ2-7
TGTGCCAGTAGTATGATTTTTTTCCAGGGGCGGAGACCTTCCTACGAGCAGTACTTC
CASSMIFFQGRRPSYEQYF
>TRBV28|-|-|TRBJ1-2
TGTGCCAGCAGTCTGGTATGGGGGGGCGACTATGGCTACACCTTC
CASSLVWGGDYGYTF
>TRBV5-1|-|TRBD1|TRBJ2-1
TGCGCCAGCAGACTAGGGGGCCCTTACAATGAGCAGTTCTTC
CASRLGGPYNEQFF
>TRBV3-1/TRBV3-2|-|-|TRBJ2-1
TGTGCCAGCAGCCGGGCTTCCCGCTACAATGAGCAGTTCTTC
CASSRASRYNEQFF
>TRBV7-8|-|-|TRBJ1-6
TGTGCCAGCAGCTTCCGGCCCGACAGCCTCGGGCCCCTCCACTTT
CASSFRPDSLGPLHF
>TRBV9|once|-|TRBJ2-1
TGTGCCAGCAGCGCCTCCCCGGTCGGCGGCGATGAGCAGTTCTTC
CASSASPVGGDEQFF
>TRBV7-9|-|TRBD2|TRBJ2-2
TGTGCCAGCAGCTCCGGGACTAAGGCCACCGGGGAGCTGTTTTTT
CASSSGTKATGELFF
>TRBV29-1|-|-|TRBJ1-5
TGCAGCGTTTCCGAGAATAGCAATCAGCCCCAGCATTTT
CSVSENSNQPQHF
>TRBV6-5|-|TRBD2|TRBJ2-1
TGTGCCAGCAGAGAGCGGGAGACGTGGTACAATGAGCAGTTCTTC
CASRERETWYNEQFF
>TRBV15|-|TRBD2|TRBJ2-3
TGTGCCACCAGCAGAGAAGAAGGAGTAGCGGGCCGCACAGATACGCAGTATTTT
CATSREEGVAGRTDTQYF
>TRBV29-1|-|TRBD1|TRBJ1-2
TGCAGCGCAGGACAGGGAGGGAATGGCTACACCTTC
CSAGQGGNGYTF
>TRBV30|-|-|TRBJ2-1
TGTGCCTGGAGTGTATCCTCGCTAAGCAATGAGCAGTTCTTC
CAWSVSSLSNEQFF
>TRBV21-1|-|-|TRBJ1-1
TGTGCCAGCAGCACGGAGAGGACCAAGGGGGAGAACACTGAAGCTTTCTTT
CASSTERTKGENTEAFF
>TRBV24-1|-|TRBD2|TRBJ2-7
TGTGCCACCAGTGTCCAGCGGGAGGGGTACGAGCAGTACTTC
CATSVQREGYEQYF
>TRBV5-4|-|TRBD1|TRBJ2-3
TGTGCCGCACTCGGACAGGGAGGAACAGATACGCAGTATTTT
CAALGQGGTDTQYF
>TRBV3-1/TRBV3-2|-|TRBD2|TRBJ2-3
TGTGCCAGCAGCCAGAGGGGACTAGCGGGAGGGGATACGCAGTATTTT
CASSQRGLAGGDTQYF
>TRBV7-3|-|-|TRBJ2-2
TGTGCCAGCAGCTTATCCCCTGGACTAAACACCGGGGAGCTGTTTTTT
CASSLSPGLNTGELFF
>TRBV7-8|-|-|TRBJ1-2
TGTGCCAGCAGCTCTACAGGGTTCTATGGCTACACCTTC
CASSSTGFYGYTF
>TRBV28|few|-|TRBJ2-7
TGTGCCAGCAGCCGATACTCAAGCGAGCAGTACTTC
CASSRYSSEQYF
>TRBV28|-|TRBD2|TRBJ2-7
TGTGCCAGCAGTCTGATAAACGTAGCGGGAGGGATCTACGAGCAGTACTTC
CASSLINVAGGIYEQYF
>TRBV6-6|-|-|TRBJ1-5
TGTGCCAGCAGTTACGCACGGCAGCCCCAGCATTTT
CASSYARQPQHF
>TRBV5-1|-|-|TRBJ2-1
TGCGCCAGCAGCTCCCTCCCTAGAGGGAATTACAATGAGCAGTTCTTC
CASSSLPRGNYNEQFF
>TRBV5-6|-|-|TRBJ1-1
TGTGCCAGCAGCCCACTTTGGGGGGTTGACTGGGGCCGTGAGACTGAAGCTTTCTTT
CASSPLWGVDWGRETEAFF
>TRBV5-6|-|TRBD1|TRBJ1-6
TGTGCCAGCAACTCTTTAGACAGGGGGAATTCACCCCTCCACTTT
CASNSLDRGNSPLHF
>TRBV4-1|-|TRBD1|TRBJ1-1
TGCGCCAGCAGCCAAGATGGGGACAGCTTATTGAACACTGAAGCTTTCTTT
CASSQDGDSLLNTEAFF
>TRBV7-8|-|TRBD2|TRBJ2-2
TGTGCCAGCAGCGAAGCTAGCGGGAGGAGCACCGGGGAGCTGTTTTTT
CASSEASGRSTGELFF
>TRBV3-1/TRBV3-2|-|TRBD1|TRBJ1-3
TGTGCCAGCAGCCAGTGGGACAGCTCTGGAAACACCATATATTTT
CASSQWDSSGNTIYF
>TRBV10-3|-|TRBD1|TRBJ2-5
TGTGCCATCAGTGGCGGACAGGGAGAAGAGACCCAGTACTTC
CAISGGQGEETQYF
>TRBV29-1|-|-|TRBJ2-5
TGCAGCGTTGCCCCCTTGGACAAGTGGGAGACCCAGTACTTC
CSVAPLDKWETQYF